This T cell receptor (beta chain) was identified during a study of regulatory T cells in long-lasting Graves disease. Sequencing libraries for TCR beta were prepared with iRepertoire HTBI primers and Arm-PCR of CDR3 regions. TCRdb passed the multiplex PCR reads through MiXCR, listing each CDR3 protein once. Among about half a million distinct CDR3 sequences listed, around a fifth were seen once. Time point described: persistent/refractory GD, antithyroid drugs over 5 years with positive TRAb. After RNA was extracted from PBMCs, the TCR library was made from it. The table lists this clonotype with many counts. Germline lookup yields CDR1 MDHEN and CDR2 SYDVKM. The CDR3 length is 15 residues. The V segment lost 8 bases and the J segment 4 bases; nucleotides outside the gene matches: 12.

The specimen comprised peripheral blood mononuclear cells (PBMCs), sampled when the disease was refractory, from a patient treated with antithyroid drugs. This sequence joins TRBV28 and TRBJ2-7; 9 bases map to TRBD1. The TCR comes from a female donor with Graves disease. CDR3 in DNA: TGTGCCAGCGGGACCTATTGGGACAGGGTTTACGAGCAGTACTTC. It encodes CASGTYWDRVYEQYF.